This TCR beta chain was sequenced for a study of cytomegalovirus exposure and HLA in healthy donors (dated by TCRdb to 2015 to 2018). A note on the overall study: An earlier analysis of roughly 610 of the donors reported about 260 Gb of sequence data and 90 million to 120 million unique TCR beta sequences obtained from some 170 million T cells. Approximately 300 gigabases of sequencing data and around 87 million unique TCR sequences were included in an early release covering over 600 HLA-typed donors. Of the approximately 400 genotyped donors, 65% to 90% were placed in the genetic ancestry cluster associated with self-reported Caucasian donors. The study was designed to test whether signatures of past pathogen exposure could be identified by cataloging public T cell receptors. The T cell repertoires of 666 subjects were profiled by immunosequencing and related to cytomegalovirus serostatus. Besides the first cohort of around 700 subjects, a separate validation cohort made up of roughly 120 different subjects was used. To predict cytomegalovirus infection status, the study combined high-throughput TCR immunosequencing, statistical association of individual TCRs with disease status, and machine learning. To study patterns of TCR occurrence, a later analysis re-analyzed previously published TCR beta repertoires from around 670 donors and added high-resolution HLA genotyping. In the later analysis, no new phenotypic data were used to find candidate immune exposures; instead, reliance was placed on TCR beta sequences and their occurrence across donors. To decide whether each TCR beta V gene segment behaved as functional or pseudogenic, an earlier analysis of some 600 of the donors relied on high-throughput TCR beta sequencing. Donor age, sex, ethnicity and CMV serostatus were collected together with the repertoire data. In a later genetic analysis, genome-wide SNP genotypes for about 55% of the roughly 700 donors were used, and that subset was treated as a discovery cohort. All discovery cohort repertoires had been generated on a single sequencing platform. HLA typing covered class I and class II loci at four-digit resolution. The number of donors typed differed by locus, with 629-630 for A, B, C, DRB1 and DQB1, more than 500 for DQA1, 600 to 610 for DPA1, and about 450 for DPB1. Five DR-DQ haplotypes were handled as single units for association and clustering, since linkage in the cohort was strong. Among 300 to 500 genotyped donors of the cohort, an average of approximately 240,000 unique TCR beta nucleotide sequences was sequenced per donor, of which 15% to 20% were non-productive. What the study reported, not specific to this receptor: Linkage disequilibrium might explain the correlated functional status among segregating V segments, but an unknown experimental factor could not be excluded. At a false discovery rate of 0.05, a later analysis linked 15,000 to 20,000 TCR beta sequences to specific HLA alleles. Only TCR beta chains were sequenced in this cohort, and the absence of alpha or paired-chain data limited detectable features. In the study, some 160 TCR beta chains were listed as associated with cytomegalovirus. A few of the identified cytomegalovirus-associated TCR beta chains were confirmed in vitro to be specific for cytomegalovirus antigens. Because counts were too low, about 18 rarely observed V segments, including chromosome 9 orphons, were excluded from the earlier analysis of 587 of the donors. In a later analysis, TCR association rates were found to vary across HLA loci, with the most associated TCRs seen for DRB1 alleles and the fewest for HLA-C alleles. A further reported finding was that TCR beta sequences accurately predicted the HLA-A and HLA-B alleles for most subjects in the first cohort. According to a later analysis, parvovirus B19, influenza, CMV and Epstein-Barr virus appeared linked to several top co-occurrence clusters. Roughly uniform sequencing depth across donors was assumed in presence/absence analyses, although this assumption may not hold. According to the authors, the approach could potentially be generalized to other disease states and immunological phenotypes. According to a later genetic analysis, donors in an Asian-associated ancestry cluster had fewer N-insertions in productive TCRs than the approximately 700-donor mean. The classifier was reported to diagnose cytomegalovirus status with high specificity and sensitivity in both the original and validation cohorts. A later genetic analysis associated a missense DCLRE1C variant with V-gene and J-gene trimming of TCR beta chains, and an independent cohort replicated the association. Most TCR sequences were seen in very few donors, while some public TCRs were found in many individuals. Compared with equally common non-associated chains, HLA-associated TCR beta chains in a later analysis were more clonally expanded and had lower generation probabilities. A group of highly shared sequence variants was considered likely to be a technical artifact of the sequencing pipeline. Assigning TCR associations to individual alleles was difficult when HLA alleles, especially DR and DQ, strongly co-occurred. Some IMGT-functional V segments, including TRBV6-2 and TRBV6-3, could not be told apart with the 87-base-pair reads, so those segments were excluded. HLA typing was unavailable for some donors at each locus, so association tests used only the typed subset. According to a later analysis, most CMV-associated TCR beta chains appeared to be HLA-restricted, and the HLA associations seemed to be driven largely by CMV exposure. In an earlier analysis of fewer than 700 of the donors, most TCR beta V segments appeared in productive rearrangements about 87% or about 30% of the time, broadly matching IMGT annotations. For the cohort, immune exposure information was limited to CMV serostatus.

The V end loses 8 bases and the J end loses 6 bases, and a stretch of 16 bases separates them. The germline V gene (reference sequence) specifies GTSNPN as CDR1 and SVGIG as CDR2. From its cysteine to its phenylalanine, the CDR3 spans 13 amino acids. CDR3 DNA is the only sequence kept; it has 39 bases, read in frame from the first base. Library generation was performed with the immunoSEQ multiplex PCR assay. The multiplex PCR relied on a mix of 60 forward primers for TCR Vbeta segments and 13 reverse primers for TCR Jbeta segments. Amplification of the CDR3 region of rearranged TCR beta genes was performed with a multiplex PCR assay on genomic DNA. The Illumina HiSeq System was used to sequence the amplified TCR beta libraries as 87-base-pair reads. On the authors' methods: A later analysis tallied about 77 million unique TCR beta chains across the 550 to 850 repertoires, and roughly 11 million of those chains were shared by two or more donors. Raw reads were error-corrected and collapsed into unique sequences by a nearest-neighbor algorithm in which closely related sequences were merged to remove PCR and sequencing errors. To assign V, D and J gene segments, CDR3 sequences were aligned to IMGT reference sequences. For a sequence to be retained, at least a six-nucleotide match to both a V gene segment and a J gene segment was required. Rearrangements were called productive when the CDR3 lacked stop codons and stayed in frame with V and J; all others were non-productive. CDR3 was defined according to IMGT convention as the region running from the second conserved V-encoded cysteine to the conserved J-encoded phenylalanine. Sequences without an unambiguous match to a single V gene segment were excluded from the earlier analysis of 450 to 650 of the donors. An earlier analysis of some 500 of the donors classified V segments as functional when productive rearrangements were above 56.7% and as segregating when the standard deviation between donors was above 5%. To diagnose cytomegalovirus status from the catalog of TCR beta chain sequences, a statistical classification framework was built. A later analysis assigned V and J genes by comparing TCR nucleotide sequences with IMGT/GENE-DB human TR gene sequences. In a later analysis, CDR3 sequences and most-parsimonious VDJ recombination scenarios were assigned using the TCRdist pipeline. In a later analysis, every TCR beta chain was defined by the combination of its CDR3 amino acid sequence and its V-gene family, and reads without a unique V-gene family were dropped. As a way to deal with suspected cross-contamination and a sequencing artifact, a later analysis dropped over 550 nucleotide sequences that were highly shared and had low generation probability. For each public chain, a later analysis derived a clonal expansion index from normalized ranks of inferred template counts within each repertoire. Generation probabilities in a later analysis came from a VDJ recombination model fitted to out-of-frame rearrangements, and those results were checked against IGoR. In a later analysis, hypergeometric tests were used to score TCR-TCR, TCR-HLA and TCR-CMV co-occurrence, with a repertoire-size bias correction applied to TCR pairs. False discovery rates were estimated in a later analysis by permuting HLA or CMV assignments 20 times. In a later analysis, co-occurring TCRs were grouped using DBSCAN, and TCRdist sequence similarity was added for clustering within HLA-allele-positive subsets. For co-occurrence clustering, repertoires with fewer than 30,000 or more than 120,000 public chains were excluded, along with a handful of repertoires with anomalous nucleotide sharing. Sourced from immuneACCESS, this table was stored by TCRdb with only in-frame sequences that have V and J called. A share of the clones is absent; for the studies checked, an unresolved V gene accounts for under half, and the remainder has no known explanation. D and trimming were read from the DNA, whereas the V and J calls and clone size are those reported in that table. The sample table holds fewer than 150,000 clones, of which roughly two thirds were seen once. Jointly, the top ten make up about 15% of the sample.

As regards this clone: Its specific antigen is unknown. Per-base qualities were not stored, and no clone one base away is much larger.

The cohort was made up of 500 to 850 healthy bone marrow donors. At the time of sampling, all cohort members were nominally healthy, though unrecorded immune exposures were likely present. Of the roughly 620 cohort members, 289 had positive CMV serostatus and roughly 330 had negative CMV serostatus, and CMV serostatus was not recorded for the donor. A peripheral blood sample was collected from each donor, and TCR beta sequencing was performed on peripheral blood mononuclear cells. The Qiagen DNeasy Blood Extraction Kit was used to extract genomic DNA from the blood cell samples. Source material: PBMCs. The rearrangement joined TRBV30 to TRBJ1-4; too little of a D gene remains to name it. This receptor was obtained from a human donor in good health. The nucleotide sequence reads TGTGCCCGTGGTATTGGGGAGTATGAAAAACTGTTTTTT. The resulting protein is CARGIGEYEKLFF.